A single sample gave rise to the 23 T cell receptor beta chains below, sequenced in a study of T cell changes during pregnancy in multiple sclerosis. Method: immunoSEQ multiplex PCR; TCRdb's copy keeps in-frame clones and lacks some. The sample has tens of thousands of clones, 92% seen once. Sequenced here: peripheral blood, sampled in the second trimester of pregnancy. The receptors were gathered from a female donor in good health, enrolled as a control in a pregnancy study.

V is TRBV9 and J is TRBJ1-4; 7 bases are a match to TRBD1. The CDR3 spans 14 residues. The germline gives CDR1 SGDLS, CDR2 YYNGEE. V lost 4 bases and J lost 7; bases outside the gene matches: 7. Written as DNA, the CDR3 is TGTGCCAGCAGCTCCACAGGGGACGGTGAAAAACTGTTTTTT. Its protein product is CASSSTGDGEKLFF.

V is TRBV4-1 and J is TRBJ2-3, with 8 bases that match TRBD2. This CDR3 has 14 amino acids. Germline V gives CDR1 MGHRA, CDR2 YSYEKL. With V trimmed by 4 bases and J by 3 bases, 3 bases remained unmatched. The CDR3 DNA sequence: TGCGCCAGCAGCCGAGCGGGAGAGACAGATACGCAGTATTTT. Encoded protein: CASSRAGETDTQYF.

The chain has TRBV28 and TRBJ2-7, with D possibly matching TRBD2 (6 bases). Looked up from germline, CDR1 is MDHEN and CDR2 is SYDVKM. V was trimmed by 6 bases and J by 7 bases, leaving 22 bases between them. The CDR3 is 15 amino acids. The CDR3 DNA reads as TGTGCCAGCAGCCTCCCCCTAGCGCCCGCGGGGGAGCAGTACTTC. It specifies CASSLPLAPAGEQYF.

V usage is TRBV27 and J usage is TRBJ2-3; a possible D gene is TRBD1 (6 bases). The CDR3 is made up of 17 amino acids. V was shortened by 4 bases and J by 6 bases, with 23 bases between the two germline ends. Germline loops: CDR1 MNHEY, CDR2 SMNVEV (reference sequence). CDR3 DNA sequence: TGTGCCAGCAGTTCACCATTCCGGGACAATATAGGGGATACGCAGTATTTT. This translates into CASSSPFRDNIGDTQYF.

The genes are TRBV19 and TRBJ1-5, with D perhaps TRBD1 (6 bases). The CDR3 length is 16 residues. CDR1 and CDR2 (germline): LNHDA, SQIVND (reference sequence). The ends were cut back, 2 bases at V and 4 bases at J, with 15 bases in the middle. CDR3 nucleotide sequence: TGTGCCAGTAGTATAACCCCAGGGGCGCCGAATCAGCCCCAGCATTTT. Residues: CASSITPGAPNQPQHF.

V and J are TRBV29-1 and TRBJ2-1, with D possibly being TRBD2 (7 bases). Germline CDR1 SQVTM, CDR2 ANQGSEA. V was clipped by 5 bases and J by 0 bases, with 11 bases between them. CDR3 size: 14 residues. The CDR3 is CSVRGDTSYNEQFF. For the CDR3, the DNA is TGCAGCGTTCGGGGGGACACCTCCTACAATGAGCAGTTCTTC.

The V call is TRBV11-2, the J call TRBJ2-7, with a tentative D call TRBD2 (7 bases). CDR3 length equals 17 residues. Germline lookup yields CDR1 SGHAT and CDR2 FQNNGV. With 1 base removed from V and 0 bases from J, the gap between germline ends came to 16 bases. CDR3 coding DNA: TGTGCCAGCAGCTTAGTTCGGGGGGCAAGTAGCTCCTACGAGCAGTACTTC. Translation gives CASSLVRGASSSYEQYF. The whole variable domain, remainder taken from reference TRBV11-2 and TRBJ2-7, is EAGVAQSPRYKIIEKRQSVAFWCNPISGHATLYWYQQILGQGPKLLIQFQNNGVVDDSQLPKDRFSAERLKGVDSTLKIQPAKLEDSAVYLCASSLVRGASSSYEQYFGPGTRLTVT.

V is TRBV27 and J is TRBJ1-4, with a weak D call TRBD1 (5 bases). Germline V gene sequence: CDR1 MNHEY, CDR2 SMNVEV (reference sequence). V was shortened by 3 bases and J by 4 bases, with 18 bases between the two germline ends. The CDR3 consists of 17 residues. The chain's CDR3 is CASSLTVLSVHNEKLFF. Written as DNA, the CDR3 is TGTGCCAGCAGTTTGACAGTCTTATCAGTCCATAATGAAAAACTGTTTTTT.

This clone was observed a single time. This chain uses TRBV7-2 with TRBJ1-2, with a weak D call TRBD1 (5 bases). V was shortened by 3 bases and J by 5 bases, with 16 bases between the two germline ends. CDR3 length: 15 residues. CDR1 is SGHTA, CDR2 FQGNSA, per germline. CDR3 bases: TGTGCCAGCAGCTTGCGGGACTGGCCTGGGTATGGCTACACCTTC. This translates into CASSLRDWPGYGYTF. Using reference TRBV7-2 and TRBJ1-2 for the parts outside the CDR3, the full variable domain is GAGVSQSPSNKVTEKGKDVELRCDPISGHTALYWYRQSLGQGLEFLIYFQGNSAPDKSGLPSDRFSAERTGGSVSTLTIQRTQQEDSAVYLCASSLRDWPGYGYTFGSGTRLTVV.

The rearrangement joins TRBV11-3 to TRBJ2-1; no clear D. Trimming shortened V by 3 bases and J by 3 bases, and 15 bases separated the two germline ends. Germline CDR1 SGHNT, CDR2 YENEEA. The CDR3 covers 16 residues. CDR3 residues: CASSFESARNYNEQFF. The CDR3 coding sequence is TGTGCCAGCAGCTTTGAAAGCGCCCGTAACTACAATGAGCAGTTCTTC.

The chain employs TRBV19 and TRBJ2-7, with 9 bases matching TRBD1. Unmatched junction bases numbered 6, after V lost 5 bases and J lost 4 bases. Germline CDR1 and CDR2: LNHDA and SQIVND (reference sequence). The CDR3 covers 14 residues. The CDR3 region has the DNA TGTGCCAGTAGTGCAGGGACAGGGTGGTACGAGCAGTACTTC. Its protein is CASSAGTGWYEQYF.

The rearrangement links TRBV30 to TRBJ1-2; 7 bases align to TRBD1. In germline, CDR1 is GTSNPN, CDR2 SVGIG (reference sequence). The CDR3 has 15 amino acids. Germline trimming cut 1 base from V and 7 bases from J; bases unmatched to any gene: 12. CDR3 nucleotides: TGTGCCTGGAGTGAAGTAGGAGGGGGCTGGGGTGGCTACACCTTC. Translation gives CAWSEVGGGWGGYTF.

The rearrangement links TRBV4-3 to TRBJ2-5; 9 bases fit TRBD1. Germline V lookup: CDR1 LGHNA, CDR2 YSLEER. The CDR3 is 16 residues long. The V segment lost 0 bases and the J segment 5 bases; nucleotides outside the gene matches: 7. In DNA form, the CDR3 reads TGCGCCAGCAGCCAAGATAGCACAGGGGGCTGGGAGACCCAGTACTTC. Amino acid sequence: CASSQDSTGGWETQYF.

This chain links TRBV29-1 with TRBJ2-3; 7 bases match TRBD2. The germline gives CDR1 SQVTM, CDR2 ANQGSEA. Losses at the gene ends were 4 bases for V and 1 base for J; bases not matched to a gene: 8. The CDR3 spans 15 residues. The CDR3 nucleotides read TGCAGCGTTGGGCCCCCGGGGGGTGGCACAGATACGCAGTATTTT. Translating gives CSVGPPGGGTDTQYF.

The gene calls are TRBV28 and TRBJ1-1, with D possibly matching TRBD1 (6 bases). CDR3 size: 15 residues. The V end was cut by 6 bases, the J end by 4 bases, with 18 bases between. Germline values: CDR1 MDHEN, CDR2 SYDVKM. Here the CDR3 reads CASRQTGRATTEAFF. DNA of the CDR3: TGTGCCAGCAGACAGACAGGAAGGGCAACCACTGAAGCTTTCTTT. Combining the CDR3 with reference TRBV28 and TRBJ1-1 gives the whole variable domain DVKVTQSSRYLVKRTGEKVFLECVQDMDHENMFWYRQDPGLGLRLIYFSYDVKMKEKGDIPEGYSVSREKKERFSLILESASTNQTSMYLCASRQTGRATTEAFFGQGTRLTVV.

This chain links TRBV18 with TRBJ2-3, with 12 positions matching TRBD2. Trimming at V came to 6 bases and at J to 5 bases, leaving 6 bases not matched to a gene. The CDR3 extends over 15 amino acids. Germline V CDR1 and CDR2: KGHSH, LQKENI. The chain's CDR3 is CASSLGLAGLDTQYF. CDR3 bases: TGTGCCAGCTCTCTAGGACTAGCGGGACTAGATACGCAGTATTTT.

The chain is built from TRBV25-1 and TRBJ2-2; 9 bases align to TRBD1. CDR1 is MGHDK and CDR2 is SYGVNS in the germline V gene. V gave up 1 base and J gave up 5 bases; unmatched junction bases: 5. CDR3 size: 16 residues. In DNA form, the CDR3 reads TGTGCCAGCAGTGAATCCGGGACAGGGTCTACCGGGGAGCTGTTTTTT. Residues: CASSESGTGSTGELFF.

V gene TRBV10-3 combines with J gene TRBJ2-7; 15 bases align to TRBD2. CDR1 is ENHRY and CDR2 is SYGVKD in the germline V gene. J was trimmed by 7 bases and V by 6 bases; bases with no gene match: 4. The CDR3 contains 14 residues. CDR3: CAISVGLAGGEQYF. The CDR3 bases are TGTGCCATCAGCGTCGGACTAGCGGGAGGGGAGCAGTACTTC.

The chain links TRBV14 to TRBJ1-4; D unresolved. Deletions cut 0 bases from V and 8 bases from J, with 13 bases between. The V gene's germline CDR1 is SGHDN and CDR2 FVKESK. This CDR3 contains 15 residues. The CDR3 nucleotides read TGTGCCAGCAGCCAAGATATCGGGAGTGGGGAAAAACTGTTTTTT. It yields the protein CASSQDIGSGEKLFF. The entire variable domain, with the rest obtained from reference TRBV14 and TRBJ1-4, is as follows: EAGVTQFPSHSVIEKGQTVTLRCDPISGHDNLYWYRRVMGKEIKFLLHFVKESKQDESGMPNNRFLAERTGGTYSTLKVQPAELEDSGVYFCASSQDIGSGEKLFFGSGTQLSVL.

The J gene is TRBJ2-5, the V gene TRBV4-2; D gene uncertain. The V and J ends lost 4 bases and 5 bases respectively, with 11 bases between them. The V gene's germline CDR1 is LGHNA and CDR2 YNFKEQ. This CDR3 region has 13 residues. CDR3 in amino acids: CASSPPSRETQYF. CDR3 DNA sequence: TGTGCCAGCAGCCCTCCTAGTAGGGAGACCCAGTACTTC.

The V and J genes are TRBV29-1 and TRBJ2-7; 7 bases agree with TRBD1. This CDR3 has 11 residues. V shed 7 bases, J shed 3 bases, and the junction held 3 bases outside the gene matches. Germline CDR1 SQVTM, CDR2 ANQGSEA. Written as DNA, the CDR3 is TGCAGCGCCGGGGACAGCTACGAGCAGTACTTC. Translation gives CSAGDSYEQYF.

V and J are TRBV19 and TRBJ2-7; TRBD1 matches at 9 bases. CDR1 is LNHDA and CDR2 is SQIVND in the germline V gene (reference sequence). CDR3 size: 12 residues. V dropped 10 bases and J dropped 2; count of bases not matched to a gene: 3. The CDR3 region is CATRTGAYEQYF. CDR3 sequence (DNA): TGTGCCACCCGGACAGGGGCCTACGAGCAGTACTTC.

This clone appeared a single time. The V and J genes are TRBV7-2 and TRBJ2-5, with TRBD2 matching over 7 bases. This CDR3 region has 15 residues. From germline, CDR1 is SGHTA and CDR2 FQGNSA. J was trimmed by 9 bases and V by 5 bases; bases with no gene match: 15. The CDR3 sequence: CASSLPGSGLGSQYF. In nucleotides, the CDR3 is TGTGCCAGCAGCCTCCCCGGTAGCGGGCTAGGTTCCCAGTACTTC.